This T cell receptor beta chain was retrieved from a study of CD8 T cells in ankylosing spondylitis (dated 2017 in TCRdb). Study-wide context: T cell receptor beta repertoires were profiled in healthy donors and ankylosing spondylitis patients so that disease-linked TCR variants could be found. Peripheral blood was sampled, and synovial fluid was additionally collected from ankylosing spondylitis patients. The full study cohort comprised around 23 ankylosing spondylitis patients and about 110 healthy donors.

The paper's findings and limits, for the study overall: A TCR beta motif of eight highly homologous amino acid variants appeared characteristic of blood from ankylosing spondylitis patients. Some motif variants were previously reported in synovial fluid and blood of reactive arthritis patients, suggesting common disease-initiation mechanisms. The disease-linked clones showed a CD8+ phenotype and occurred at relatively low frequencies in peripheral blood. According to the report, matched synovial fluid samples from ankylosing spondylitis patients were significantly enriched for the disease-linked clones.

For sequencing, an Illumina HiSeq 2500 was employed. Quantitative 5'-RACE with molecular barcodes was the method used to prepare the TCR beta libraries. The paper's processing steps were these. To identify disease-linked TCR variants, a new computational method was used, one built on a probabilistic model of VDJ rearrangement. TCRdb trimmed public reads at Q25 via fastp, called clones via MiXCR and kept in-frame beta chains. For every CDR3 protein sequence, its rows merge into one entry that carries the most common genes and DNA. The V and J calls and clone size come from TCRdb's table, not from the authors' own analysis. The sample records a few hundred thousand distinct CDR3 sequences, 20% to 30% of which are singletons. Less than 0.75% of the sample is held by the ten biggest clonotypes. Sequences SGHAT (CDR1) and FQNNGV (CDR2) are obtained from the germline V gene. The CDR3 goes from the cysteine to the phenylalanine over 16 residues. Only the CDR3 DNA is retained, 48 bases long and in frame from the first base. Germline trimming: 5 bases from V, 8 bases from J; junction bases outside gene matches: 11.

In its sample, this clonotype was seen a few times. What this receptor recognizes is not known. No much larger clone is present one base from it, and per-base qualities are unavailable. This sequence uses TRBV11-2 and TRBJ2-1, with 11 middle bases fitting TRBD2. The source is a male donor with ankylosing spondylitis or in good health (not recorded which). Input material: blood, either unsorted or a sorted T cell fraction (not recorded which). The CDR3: CASSASLAGGGDEQFF. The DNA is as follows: TGTGCCAGCAGCGCAAGTCTAGCGGGGGGAGGCGATGAGCAGTTCTTC.